This TCR beta chain was captured by sequencing in a study of blood T cell repertoires in COVID-19. Overall study context: Sources were T cells, B-cell-depleted T cells, or PBMCs; the material itself was cDNA or gDNA.

Germline V gene sequence: CDR1 SEHNR, CDR2 FQNEAQ (reference sequence). Trimming cost V 1 base and J 7 bases, with 17 bases left between them. The CDR3 runs 16 residues. Authors' analysis steps: Estimation of nucleated cell counts was performed using reference gene primer amplification. Assay: immunoSEQ multiplex PCR; the TCRdb copy retains only in-frame clones and omits some. Clonal size and the V and J genes are those of that table, whereas D and trimming came from the DNA. The sample comprises over 100,000 clones, more than 75% of which are singletons, and about 1.3% rests with the top ten. The chain employs TRBV7-9 and TRBJ2-1; D is unclear. The source is a man in his forties with acute or convalescent COVID-19. Sequences were obtained from peripheral blood. Here the CDR3 reads CASSLDLGRLRNEQFF. The CDR3, as DNA: TGTGCCAGCAGCTTAGATTTAGGCAGGCTTAGAAATGAGCAGTTCTTC.